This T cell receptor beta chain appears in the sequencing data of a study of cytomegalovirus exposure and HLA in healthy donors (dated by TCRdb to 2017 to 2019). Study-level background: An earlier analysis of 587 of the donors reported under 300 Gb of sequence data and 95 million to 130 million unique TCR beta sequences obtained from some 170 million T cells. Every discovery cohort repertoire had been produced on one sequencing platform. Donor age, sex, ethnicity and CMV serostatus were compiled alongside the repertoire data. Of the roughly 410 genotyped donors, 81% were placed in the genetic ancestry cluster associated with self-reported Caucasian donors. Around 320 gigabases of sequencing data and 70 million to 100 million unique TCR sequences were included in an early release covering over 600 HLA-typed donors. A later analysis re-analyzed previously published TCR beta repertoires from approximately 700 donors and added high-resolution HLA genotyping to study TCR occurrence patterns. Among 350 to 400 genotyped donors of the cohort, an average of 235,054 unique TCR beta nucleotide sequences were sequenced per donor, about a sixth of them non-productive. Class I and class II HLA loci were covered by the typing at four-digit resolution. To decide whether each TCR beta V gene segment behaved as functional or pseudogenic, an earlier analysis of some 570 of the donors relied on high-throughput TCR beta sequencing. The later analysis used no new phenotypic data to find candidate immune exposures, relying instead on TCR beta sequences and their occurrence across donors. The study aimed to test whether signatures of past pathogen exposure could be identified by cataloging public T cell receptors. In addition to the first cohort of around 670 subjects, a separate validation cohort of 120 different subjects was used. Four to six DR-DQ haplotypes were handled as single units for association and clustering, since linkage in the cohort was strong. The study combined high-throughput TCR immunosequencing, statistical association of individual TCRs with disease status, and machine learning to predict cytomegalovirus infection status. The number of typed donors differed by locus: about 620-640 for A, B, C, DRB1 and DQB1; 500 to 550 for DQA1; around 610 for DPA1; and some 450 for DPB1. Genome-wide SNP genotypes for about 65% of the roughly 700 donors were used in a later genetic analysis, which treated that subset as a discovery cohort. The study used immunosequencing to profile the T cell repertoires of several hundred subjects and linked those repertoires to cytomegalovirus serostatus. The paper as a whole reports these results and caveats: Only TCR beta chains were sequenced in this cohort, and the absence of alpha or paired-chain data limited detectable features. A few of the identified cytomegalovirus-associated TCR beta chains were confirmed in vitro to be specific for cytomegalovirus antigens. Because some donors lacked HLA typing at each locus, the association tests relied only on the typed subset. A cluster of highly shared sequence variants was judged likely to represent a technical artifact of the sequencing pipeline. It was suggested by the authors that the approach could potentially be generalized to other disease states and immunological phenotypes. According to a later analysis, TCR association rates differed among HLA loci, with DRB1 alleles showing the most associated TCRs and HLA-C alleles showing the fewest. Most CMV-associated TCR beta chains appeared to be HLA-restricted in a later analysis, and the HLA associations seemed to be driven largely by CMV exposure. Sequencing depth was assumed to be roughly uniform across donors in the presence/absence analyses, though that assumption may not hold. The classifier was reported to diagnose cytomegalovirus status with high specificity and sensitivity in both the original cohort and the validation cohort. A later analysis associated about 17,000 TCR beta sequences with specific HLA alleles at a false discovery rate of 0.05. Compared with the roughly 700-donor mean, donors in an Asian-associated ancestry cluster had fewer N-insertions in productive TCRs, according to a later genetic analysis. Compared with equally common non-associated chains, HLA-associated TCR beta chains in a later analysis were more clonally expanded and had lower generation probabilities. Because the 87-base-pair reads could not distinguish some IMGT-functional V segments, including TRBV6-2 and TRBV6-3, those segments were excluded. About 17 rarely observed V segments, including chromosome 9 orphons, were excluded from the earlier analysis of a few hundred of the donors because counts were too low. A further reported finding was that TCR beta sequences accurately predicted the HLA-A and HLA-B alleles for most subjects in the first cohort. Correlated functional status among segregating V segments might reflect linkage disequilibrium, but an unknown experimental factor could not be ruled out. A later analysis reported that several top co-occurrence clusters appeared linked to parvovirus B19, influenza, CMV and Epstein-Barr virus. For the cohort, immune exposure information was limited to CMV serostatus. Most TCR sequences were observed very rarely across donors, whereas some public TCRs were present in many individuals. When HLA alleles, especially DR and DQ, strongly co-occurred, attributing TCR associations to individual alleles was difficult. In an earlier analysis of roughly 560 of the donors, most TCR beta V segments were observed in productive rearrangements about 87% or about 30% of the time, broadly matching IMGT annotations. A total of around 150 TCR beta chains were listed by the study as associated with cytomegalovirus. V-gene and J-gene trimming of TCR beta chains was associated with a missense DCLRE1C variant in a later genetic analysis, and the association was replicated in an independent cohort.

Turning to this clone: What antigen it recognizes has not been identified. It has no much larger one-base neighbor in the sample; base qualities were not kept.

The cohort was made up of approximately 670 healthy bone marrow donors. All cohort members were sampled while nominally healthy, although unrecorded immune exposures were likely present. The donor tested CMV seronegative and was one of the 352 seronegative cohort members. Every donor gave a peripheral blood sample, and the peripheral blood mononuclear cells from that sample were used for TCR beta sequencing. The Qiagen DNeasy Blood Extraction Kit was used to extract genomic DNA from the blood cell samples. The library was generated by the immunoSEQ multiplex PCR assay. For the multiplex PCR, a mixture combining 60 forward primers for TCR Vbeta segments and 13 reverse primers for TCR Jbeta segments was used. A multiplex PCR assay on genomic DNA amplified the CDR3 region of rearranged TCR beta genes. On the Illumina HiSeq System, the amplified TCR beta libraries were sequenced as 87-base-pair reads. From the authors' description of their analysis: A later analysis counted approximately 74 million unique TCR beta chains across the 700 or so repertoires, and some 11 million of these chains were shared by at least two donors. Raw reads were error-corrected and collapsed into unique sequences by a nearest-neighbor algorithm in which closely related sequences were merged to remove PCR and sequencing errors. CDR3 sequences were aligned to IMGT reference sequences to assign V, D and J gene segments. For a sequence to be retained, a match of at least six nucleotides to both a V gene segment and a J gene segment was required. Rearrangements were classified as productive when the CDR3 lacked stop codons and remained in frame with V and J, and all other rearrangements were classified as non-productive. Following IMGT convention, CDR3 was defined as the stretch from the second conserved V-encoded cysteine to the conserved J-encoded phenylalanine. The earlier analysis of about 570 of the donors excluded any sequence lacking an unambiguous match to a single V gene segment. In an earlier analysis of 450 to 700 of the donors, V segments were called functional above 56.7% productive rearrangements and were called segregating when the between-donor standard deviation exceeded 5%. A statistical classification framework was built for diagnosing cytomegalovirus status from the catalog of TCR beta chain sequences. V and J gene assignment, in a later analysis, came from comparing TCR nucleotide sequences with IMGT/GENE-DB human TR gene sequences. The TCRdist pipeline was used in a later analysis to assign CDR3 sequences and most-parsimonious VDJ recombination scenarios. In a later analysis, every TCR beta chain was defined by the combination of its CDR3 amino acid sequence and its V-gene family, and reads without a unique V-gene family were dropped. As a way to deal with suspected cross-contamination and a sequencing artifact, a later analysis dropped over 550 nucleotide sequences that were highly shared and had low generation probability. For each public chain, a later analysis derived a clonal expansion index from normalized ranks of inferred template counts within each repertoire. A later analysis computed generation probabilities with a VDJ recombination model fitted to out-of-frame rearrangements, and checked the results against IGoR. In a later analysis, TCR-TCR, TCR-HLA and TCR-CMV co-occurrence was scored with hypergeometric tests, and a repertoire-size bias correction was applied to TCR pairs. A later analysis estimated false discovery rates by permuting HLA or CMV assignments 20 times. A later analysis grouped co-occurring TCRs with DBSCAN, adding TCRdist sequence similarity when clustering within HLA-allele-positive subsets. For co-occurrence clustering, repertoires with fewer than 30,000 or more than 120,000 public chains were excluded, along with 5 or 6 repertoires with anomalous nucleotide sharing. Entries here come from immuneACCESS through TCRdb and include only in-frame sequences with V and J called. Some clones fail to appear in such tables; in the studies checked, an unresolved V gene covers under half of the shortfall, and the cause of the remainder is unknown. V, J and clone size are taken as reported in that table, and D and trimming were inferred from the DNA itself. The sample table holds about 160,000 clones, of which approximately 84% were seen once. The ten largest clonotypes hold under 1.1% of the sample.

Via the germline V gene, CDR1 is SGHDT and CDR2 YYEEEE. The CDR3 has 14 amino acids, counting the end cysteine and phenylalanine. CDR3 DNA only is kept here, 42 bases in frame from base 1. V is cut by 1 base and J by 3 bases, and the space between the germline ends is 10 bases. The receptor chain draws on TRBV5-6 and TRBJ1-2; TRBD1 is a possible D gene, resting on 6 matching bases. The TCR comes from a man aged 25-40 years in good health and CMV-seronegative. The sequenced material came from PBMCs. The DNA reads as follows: TGTGCCAGCAGCTTGTATAGGACAGACTATGGCTACACCTTC. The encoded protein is CASSLYRTDYGYTF.